Presented here are 10 T cell receptor beta chains from one specimen sequenced in a study of beta chain features in type 1 diabetes. Of the isolated RNA, all was reverse transcribed, and so the sequenced material was expressed TCRB transcripts. Here immunoSEQ multiplex PCR was the method, and the copy in TCRdb shows in-frame clones only, minus some. The repertoire has about 320,000 clones, about 15% of them found once; the top ten carry about 6.7%. The sequencing input was central memory CD4+ T cells from blood. Receptors were obtained from a man aged 25-40 years in good health.

This clone occurred a few times. The gene calls are TRBV7-8 and TRBJ2-2; D is unclear. The germline V gene has CDR1 SGHVS and CDR2 FQNEAQ. This CDR3 spans 12 amino acids. Trimming removed 4 bases from V and 3 bases from J, with 3 bases in between. The CDR3 sequence: CASSYYTGELFF. In DNA, the CDR3 is TGTGCCAGCAGCTACTACACCGGGGAGCTGTTTTTT.

The V call is TRBV2, the J call TRBJ2-3; no definite D call. The germline V gene has CDR1 SNHLY and CDR2 FYNNEI. CDR3 size: 13 residues. V shed 0 bases and J shed 8 bases, with 9 bases lying between them. The CDR3 region is CASSEARIGTQYF. The CDR3 bases are TGTGCCAGCAGTGAAGCGCGGATAGGTACGCAGTATTTT.

With regard to this clone: Sequence at one end of the junction differs from germline and may be a read error. The rearrangement joins TRBV29-1 to TRBJ2-5, with TRBD1 identical over 9 bases. The CDR3 loop spans 8 amino acids. From germline, CDR1 is SQVTM and CDR2 ANQGSEA. The CDR3 reads CSVDRGNF. CDR3 nucleotides: TGCAGCGTCGACAGGGGGAACTTC.

This clone has more than one count but fewer than ten. The CDR3 sequence is CASRVDSSYEQYV. In nucleotides, the CDR3 is TGTGCCAGCAGAGTTGACAGTAGCTACGAGCAGTACGTC. The chain employs TRBV6-1 and TRBJ2-7; perhaps TRBD1 as D (5 bases). V was trimmed by 6 bases and J by 3 bases, leaving 12 bases between them. The CDR3 covers 13 residues. The V gene's germline CDR1 is MNHNS and CDR2 SASEGT.

This clone turned up a few times. V gene TRBV7-2 combines with J gene TRBJ1-6, with no clear D. The CDR3 length is 15 residues. V was pared by 3 bases and J by 7 bases, with 13 bases between. Germline lookup yields CDR1 SGHTA and CDR2 FQGNSA. This CDR3 is CASSLDVSSNSPLHF. The CDR3 DNA reads as TGTGCCAGCAGCTTGGATGTCAGTTCAAATTCACCCCTCCACTTT.

This clone was seen a few times. The chain has TRBV5-5 and TRBJ2-1; D unclear. Per germline, CDR1 SGHKS and CDR2 YYEKEE (reference sequence). V gave up 3 bases and J gave up 8 bases, with 15 bases separating them. CDR3 length: 14 residues. The CDR3 spells CASSSRAGSDEQFF. The DNA for the CDR3 is TGTGCCAGCAGCTCGCGAGCCGGGTCGGATGAGCAGTTCTTC.

This clone was seen many times. V usage is TRBV9 and J usage is TRBJ2-3, with 10 positions matching TRBD2. The CDR3 spans 16 residues. Unmatched junction bases numbered 7, after V lost 0 bases and J lost 6 bases. Germline CDR1 is SGDLS and CDR2 is YYNGEE. Here the CDR3 DNA reads TGTGCCAGCAGCGTAGGATCTAGCGGGGGTAGGGATACGCAGTATTTT. It codes for CASSVGSSGGRDTQYF.

The rearrangement joins TRBV16 to TRBJ1-3; D is ambiguous. Trimming removed 0 bases from V and 2 bases from J, with 8 bases in between. This CDR3 has 15 amino acids. The V gene's germline CDR1 is KGHSY and CDR2 FQNENV. This chain's CDR3 is CASSQSRAAGNTIYF. CDR3 nucleotide sequence: TGTGCCAGCAGCCAATCGCGGGCAGCTGGAAACACCATATATTTT.

The chain joins TRBV7-2 to TRBJ2-5, with D uncertain. The CDR3 runs to 15 residues. Germline values: CDR1 SGHTA, CDR2 FQGNSA. Trimming took off 3 bases at V and 5 bases at J, with 16 bases between the two ends. CDR3 residues: CASSLSRWLRETQYF. CDR3 nucleotide sequence: TGTGCCAGCAGCTTGTCAAGGTGGTTGAGGGAGACCCAGTACTTC. The full variable domain, with the rest looked up from reference TRBV7-2 and TRBJ2-5, is GAGVSQSPSNKVTEKGKDVELRCDPISGHTALYWYRQSLGQGLEFLIYFQGNSAPDKSGLPSDRFSAERTGGSVSTLTIQRTQQEDSAVYLCASSLSRWLRETQYFGPGTRLLVL.

This clone occurred a few times. V is TRBV5-4 and J is TRBJ1-2; D gene unclear. This CDR3 spans 13 amino acids. V lost 7 bases and J lost 3, with 13 bases in between. Germline V CDR1 and CDR2: SGHNT, YYREEE (reference sequence). CDR3 in DNA: TGTGCCAGCCGAGGGAGGCGCGACTATGGCTACACCTTC. It yields the protein CASRGRRDYGYTF.